This T cell receptor beta chain was obtained from a study of patients and donors after allogeneic stem cell transplantation. V shed 6 bases and J shed 2 bases, with 13 bases lying between them. CDR3 length: 14 residues. Germline assignment: CDR1 MNHEY and CDR2 SMNVEV (reference sequence). TCRdb independently ran MiXCR on the RT-PCR reads; one entry per CDR3 protein. The data show 920,000 or so distinct CDR3 sequences, with 18% seen just once and 5% to 6.5% held by the top ten. The sequenced material came from blood, either unsorted or a sorted T cell fraction (not recorded which). This clonotype originated in a human donor who was either an allogeneic HSCT recipient or a stem cell or donor lymphocyte infusion donor (not recorded which). It is not recorded whose cells these are; they may come from a transplant donor. J is TRBJ1-1 and V is TRBV27, with D tentatively TRBD1 (5 bases). The CDR3 reads CASRPGLANTEAFF. As DNA, the CDR3 is TGTGCCAGCAGACCGGGACTCGCAAACACTGAAGCTTTCTTT.